This entry describes one TCR beta chain. Its cognate antigen is unknown. The source of the sample is a study of T cell responses to AZD1222 COVID-19 vaccine. Study-wide results and caveats: Clonal diversity was possibly underestimated, and the donors were mostly white British, with more females. Spike-specific TCRs gained breadth and depth after people received two AZD1222 doses.

Here immunoSEQ multiplex PCR was the method, and the copy in TCRdb shows in-frame clones only, minus some. Altogether about 120,000 clones are present, 88% being singletons, with the ten largest covering roughly 6.7%. The receptor was isolated from an adult who received the AZD1222 COVID-19 vaccine. Sequenced here: peripheral blood, sampled 28 days after the second AZD1222 dose.

CDR3 nucleotide sequence: TGTGCCAGCAGTGATTTGACAGGAAACAATGAGCAGTTCTTC. This gives the protein CASSDLTGNNEQFF. The chain uses TRBV6-1 and TRBJ2-1; possible D gene TRBD1, 6 bases. The V gene lost 3 bases and the J gene lost 5 bases, with 11 bases spanning the gap. The CDR3 runs 14 residues. In germline, CDR1 is MNHNS, CDR2 SASEGT.